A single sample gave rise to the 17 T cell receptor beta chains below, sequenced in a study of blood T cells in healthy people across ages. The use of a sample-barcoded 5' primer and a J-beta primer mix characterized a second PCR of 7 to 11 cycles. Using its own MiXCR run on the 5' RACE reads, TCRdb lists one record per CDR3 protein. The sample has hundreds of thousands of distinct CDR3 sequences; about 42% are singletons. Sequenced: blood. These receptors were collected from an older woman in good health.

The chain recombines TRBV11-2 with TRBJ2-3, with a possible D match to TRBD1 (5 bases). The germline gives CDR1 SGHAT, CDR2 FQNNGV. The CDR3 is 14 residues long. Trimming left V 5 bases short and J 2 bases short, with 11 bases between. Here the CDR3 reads CASSAMTVTDTQYF. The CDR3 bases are TGTGCCAGCAGCGCCATGACAGTCACAGATACGCAGTATTTT.

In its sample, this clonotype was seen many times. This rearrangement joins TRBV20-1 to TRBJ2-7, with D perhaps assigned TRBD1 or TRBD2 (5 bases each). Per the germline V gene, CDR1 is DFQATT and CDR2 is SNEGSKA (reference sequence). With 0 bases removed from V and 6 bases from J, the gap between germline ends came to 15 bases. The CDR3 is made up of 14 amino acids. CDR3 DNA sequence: TGCAGTGCTAGAGATTGGGGTGGGGGAACCGAGCAGTACTTC. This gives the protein CSARDWGGGTEQYF.

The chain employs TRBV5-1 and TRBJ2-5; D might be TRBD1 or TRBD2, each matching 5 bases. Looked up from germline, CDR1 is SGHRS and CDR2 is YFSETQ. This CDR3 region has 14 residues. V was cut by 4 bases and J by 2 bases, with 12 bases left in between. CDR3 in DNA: TGCGCCAGCAGCACTCCCGGGGCGCAAGAGACCCAGTACTTC. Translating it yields CASSTPGAQETQYF.

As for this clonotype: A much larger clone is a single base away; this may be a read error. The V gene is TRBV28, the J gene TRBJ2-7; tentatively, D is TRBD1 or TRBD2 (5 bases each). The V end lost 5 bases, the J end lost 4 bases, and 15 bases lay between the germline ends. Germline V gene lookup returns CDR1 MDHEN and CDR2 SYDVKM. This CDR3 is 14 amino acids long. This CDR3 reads CASSATGTRYEQYF. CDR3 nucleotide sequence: TGTGCCAGCAGTGCAACCGGGACCAGATACGAGCAGTACTTC.

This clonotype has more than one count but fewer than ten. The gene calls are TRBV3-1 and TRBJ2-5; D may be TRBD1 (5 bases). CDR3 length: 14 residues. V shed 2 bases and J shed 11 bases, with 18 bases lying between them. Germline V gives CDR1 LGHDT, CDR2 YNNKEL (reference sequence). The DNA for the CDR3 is TGTGCCAGCAGCCAACCAGACAGAAACAATGAGCAGTACTTC. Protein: CASSQPDRNNEQYF.

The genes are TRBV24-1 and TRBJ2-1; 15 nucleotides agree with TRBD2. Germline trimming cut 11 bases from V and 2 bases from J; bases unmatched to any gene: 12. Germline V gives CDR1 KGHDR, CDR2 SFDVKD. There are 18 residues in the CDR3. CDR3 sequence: CAIPKGLAGGIPYNEQFF. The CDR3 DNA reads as TGTGCCATCCCTAAGGGACTAGCGGGAGGAATTCCCTACAATGAGCAGTTCTTC.

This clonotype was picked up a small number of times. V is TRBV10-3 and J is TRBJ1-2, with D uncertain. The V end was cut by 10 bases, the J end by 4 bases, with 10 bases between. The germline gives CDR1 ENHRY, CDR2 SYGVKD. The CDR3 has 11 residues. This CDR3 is CATKNSYGYTF. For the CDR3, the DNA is TGTGCCACCAAAAACAGCTATGGCTACACCTTC.

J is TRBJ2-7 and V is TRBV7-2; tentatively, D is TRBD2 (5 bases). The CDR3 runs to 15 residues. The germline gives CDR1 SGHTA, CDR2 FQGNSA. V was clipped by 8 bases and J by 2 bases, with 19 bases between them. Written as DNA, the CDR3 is TGTGCCAGCTCCCCCGGCGCGGGTACTACCTACGAGCAGTACTTC. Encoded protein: CASSPGAGTTYEQYF.

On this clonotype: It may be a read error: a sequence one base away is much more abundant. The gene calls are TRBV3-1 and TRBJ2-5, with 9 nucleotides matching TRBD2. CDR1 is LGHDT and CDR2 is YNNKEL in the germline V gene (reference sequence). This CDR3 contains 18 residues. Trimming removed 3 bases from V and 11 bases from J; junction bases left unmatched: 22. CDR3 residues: CASSQDPLGAGGLNEQYF. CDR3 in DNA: TGTGCCAGCAGCCAGGACCCGTTAGGAGCGGGGGGCCTCAATGAGCAGTACTTC.

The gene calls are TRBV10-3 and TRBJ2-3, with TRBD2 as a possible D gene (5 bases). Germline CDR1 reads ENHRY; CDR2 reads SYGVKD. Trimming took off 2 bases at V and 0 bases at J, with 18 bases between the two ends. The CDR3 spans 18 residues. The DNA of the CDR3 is TGTGCCATCAGTGAGAGGTCCCCAGGAGGTCCGAGCACAGATACGCAGTATTTT. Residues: CAISERSPGGPSTDTQYF.

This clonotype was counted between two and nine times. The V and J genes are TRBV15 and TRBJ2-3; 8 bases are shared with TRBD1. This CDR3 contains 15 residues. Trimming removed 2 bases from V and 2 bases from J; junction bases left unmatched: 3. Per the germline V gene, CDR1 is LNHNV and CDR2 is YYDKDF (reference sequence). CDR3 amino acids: CATSRRQGLTDTQYF. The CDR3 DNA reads TGTGCCACCAGCAGAAGACAGGGGCTCACAGATACGCAGTATTTT. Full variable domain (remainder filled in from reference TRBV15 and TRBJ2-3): DAMVIQNPRYQVTQFGKPVTLSCSQTLNHNVMYWYQQKSSQAPKLLFHYYDKDFNNEADTPDNFQSRRPNTSFCFLDIRSPGLGDTAMYLCATSRRQGLTDTQYFGPGTRLTVL.

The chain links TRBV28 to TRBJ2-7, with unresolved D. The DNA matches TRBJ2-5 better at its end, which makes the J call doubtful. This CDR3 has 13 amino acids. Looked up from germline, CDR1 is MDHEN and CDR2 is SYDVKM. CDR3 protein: CASRTQGVETQYF. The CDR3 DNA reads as TGTGCCAGCAGAACACAAGGAGTGGAGACCCAGTACTTC.

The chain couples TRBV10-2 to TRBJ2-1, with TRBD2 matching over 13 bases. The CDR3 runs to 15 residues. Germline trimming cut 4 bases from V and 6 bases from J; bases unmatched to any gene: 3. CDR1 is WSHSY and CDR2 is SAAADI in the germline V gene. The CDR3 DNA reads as TGCGCCAGCAGTGTACTAGCGGGGGGGCTCAATGAGCAGTTCTTC. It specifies CASSVLAGGLNEQFF.

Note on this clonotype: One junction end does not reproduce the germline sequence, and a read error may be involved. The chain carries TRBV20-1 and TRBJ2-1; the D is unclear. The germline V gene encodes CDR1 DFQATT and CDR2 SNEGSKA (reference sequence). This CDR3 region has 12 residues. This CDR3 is CRASSVRNEQFF. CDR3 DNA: TGCAGGGCTAGTTCTGTCAGAAATGAGCAGTTCTTC.

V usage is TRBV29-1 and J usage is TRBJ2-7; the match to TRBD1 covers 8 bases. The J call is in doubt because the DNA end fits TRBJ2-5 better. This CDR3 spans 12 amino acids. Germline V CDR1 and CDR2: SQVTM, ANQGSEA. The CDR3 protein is CSVGQGRETQYF. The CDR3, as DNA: TGCAGCGTTGGACAGGGGCGAGAGACCCAGTACTTC.

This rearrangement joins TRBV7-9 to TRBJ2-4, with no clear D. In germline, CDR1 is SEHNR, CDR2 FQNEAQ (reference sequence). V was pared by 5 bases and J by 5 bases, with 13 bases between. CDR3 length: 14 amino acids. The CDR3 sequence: CASSAVLVENIQYF. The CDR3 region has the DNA TGTGCCAGCAGCGCCGTTCTGGTAGAAAACATTCAGTACTTC.

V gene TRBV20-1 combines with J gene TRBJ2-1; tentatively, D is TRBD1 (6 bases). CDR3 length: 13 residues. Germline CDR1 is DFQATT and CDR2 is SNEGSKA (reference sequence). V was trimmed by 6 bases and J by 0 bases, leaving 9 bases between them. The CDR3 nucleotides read TGCAGTGCCCGGACAGACTCCTACAATGAGCAGTTCTTC. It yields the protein CSARTDSYNEQFF.